Reported below is one T cell receptor (beta chain). The CDR3 sequence is 15 residues long. Trimming cost V 3 bases and J 7 bases; bases outside gene matches: 7. CDR1 and CDR2 from the germline V gene are SGHNT and YYREEE (reference sequence). In the original workflow: Reference gene primer amplification gave nucleated cell count estimates. The data were produced by immunoSEQ multiplex PCR, yet TCRdb's version contains in-frame clones alone and is incomplete. V, J and clone size are taken as reported in that table, and D and trimming were inferred from the DNA itself. The sample lists around 60,000 clones, nearly 90% occurring once. The sample belongs to a study of blood T cell repertoires in COVID-19. Study details: Nucleic acid was either cDNA or gDNA, and it came from T cells, B-cell-depleted T cells, or PBMCs.

The V gene is TRBV5-4, the J gene TRBJ1-6; 7 bases agree with TRBD1. The origin of this receptor is a man aged 65-85 years with acute or convalescent COVID-19. The sample was peripheral blood. The DNA of the CDR3 is TGTGCCAGCAGCTCTGGACAGGAAGGGAATTCACCCCTCCACTTT. As protein: CASSSGQEGNSPLHF.